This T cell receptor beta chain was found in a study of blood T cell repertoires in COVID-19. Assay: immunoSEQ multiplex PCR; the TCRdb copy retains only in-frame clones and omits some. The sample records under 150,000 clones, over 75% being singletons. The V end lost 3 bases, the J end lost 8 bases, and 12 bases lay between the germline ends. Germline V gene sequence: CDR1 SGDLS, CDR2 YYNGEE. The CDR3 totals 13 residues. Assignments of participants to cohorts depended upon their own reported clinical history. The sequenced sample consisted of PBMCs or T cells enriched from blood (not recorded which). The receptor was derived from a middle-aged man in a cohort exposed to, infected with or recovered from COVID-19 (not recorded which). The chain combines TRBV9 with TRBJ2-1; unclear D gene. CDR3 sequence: CASSANLADEQFF. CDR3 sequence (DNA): TGTGCCAGCAGCGCGAACCTGGCCGATGAGCAGTTCTTC.